This TCR beta chain was recorded in a study of response to subunit inactivated influenza vaccine. TCRdb itself ran the RT-PCR reads through MiXCR, one entry per CDR3 protein. The sample includes roughly 190,000 distinct CDR3 sequences, approximately 12% of them seen just once. The CDR3 runs to 14 residues. In germline, CDR1 is SGHRS, CDR2 YFSETQ. Trimming left V 2 bases short and J 4 bases short, with 12 bases between. This clonotype was detected only a few times. The sample was also reused in another study, on T cells expressing NK-cell markers. That investigation notes: cDNA encoding TCR beta was synthesized via 5'RACE template switching incorporating UMIs. CD3+CD56+NKG2C+, CD3+CD56+NKG2C- and CD3+CD56-NKG2C+ T cells, once sorted, supplied the TCR beta repertoires.

The TCR originated in a man in his fifties who received an inactivated influenza vaccine. The chain couples TRBV5-1 to TRBJ1-2; tentative D call: TRBD1 (5 bases). The source material was CD8+ T cells sorted from PBMCs, sampled 11 to 12 days after vaccination. CDR3 sequence (DNA): TGCGCCAGCAGCTTTTGGGGGAGTAGCTATGGCTACACCTTC. Its translation is CASSFWGSSYGYTF.